Included here is one T cell receptor beta chain sequence, with context. This entry is derived from a study of human T cells and chemical hapten exposure. Time point given: pre-sensitization, week 0. The treatment was: therapeutic diphenylcyclopropenone sensitization with weekly scalp DPC. TCRdb independently ran MiXCR on the RACE reads; one entry per CDR3 protein. The table has 80,000 to 100,000 distinct CDR3 sequences, roughly 10% seen once. This specimen was whole blood, taken in connection with sensitization to the hapten diphenylcyclopropenone (DPC). This sequence was found in a woman aged 60-75 years with alopecia areata. Some clones in this sample may be carry-over from other donors' samples.

CDR3 region: CASSRLGAGSYEQYF. The CDR3 nucleotides read TGTGCCAGTAGCCGTCTGGGAGCCGGCTCCTACGAGCAGTACTTC. V gene TRBV19 combines with J gene TRBJ2-7, with D tentatively TRBD2 (5 bases). The CDR3 length is 15 residues. Germline V CDR1 and CDR2: LNHDA, SQIVND (reference sequence). V was shortened by 6 bases and J by 0 bases, with 15 bases between the two germline ends.